This record looks at one T cell receptor (beta chain) sequence and its context. Its antigen is unidentified. The data are from a study of T cell responses to AZD1222 COVID-19 vaccine. Trimming took off 0 bases at V and 4 bases at J, with 13 bases between the two ends. The germline V gene has CDR1 LNHNV and CDR2 YYDKDF (reference sequence). The CDR3 is made up of 16 amino acids. Some clones are missing from TCRdb's copy, which holds only in-frame ones; the method was immunoSEQ multiplex PCR. The sample yields approximately 130,000 clones, approximately 90% seen once. Study-wide findings and caveats: Unmutated variant regions are reportedly targeted by nearly half of spike-specific TCRs. Repertoires were obtained solely post-peak T cell response.

The sequence was obtained from an adult who received the AZD1222 COVID-19 vaccine. This chain uses TRBV15 with TRBJ2-1; maybe TRBD1 (6 bases). The sample here was peripheral blood, taken 28 days after the second AZD1222 dose. In DNA, the CDR3 is TGTGCCACCAGCAGAGAAACAGGGTCGGGGTACAATGAGCAGTTCTTC. This sequence encodes CATSRETGSGYNEQFF. Full variable domain (outside the CDR3, taken from reference TRBV15 and TRBJ2-1): DAMVIQNPRYQVTQFGKPVTLSCSQTLNHNVMYWYQQKSSQAPKLLFHYYDKDFNNEADTPDNFQSRRPNTSFCFLDIRSPGLGDTAMYLCATSRETGSGYNEQFFGPGTRLTVL.